These 23 T cell receptor beta chains share one sample of origin, sequenced in a study of beta chain features in type 1 diabetes. Of the isolated RNA, all was reverse transcribed, and so the sequenced material was expressed TCRB transcripts. Sequencing was performed with immunoSEQ multiplex PCR; in TCRdb, only in-frame clones are kept and a portion is missing. The repertoire includes some 150,000 clones, around 7% of them detected once, and 1.1% to 1.5% sits in the top ten. The sequenced sample consisted of central memory CD4+ T cells from blood. The receptors were sampled from a woman in her twenties or thirties in good health.

This clone was observed a few times. The rearrangement uses TRBV14 and TRBJ2-1; 7 bases fit TRBD2. The CDR3 runs 16 residues. Per the germline V gene, CDR1 is SGHDN and CDR2 is FVKESK. Unmatched junction bases numbered 11, after V lost 0 bases and J lost 9 bases. DNA for the CDR3: TGTGCCAGCAGCCAAGATGGGGGGGTCAGCAGGATTGAGCAGTTCTTC. This translates into CASSQDGGVSRIEQFF.

This clone was observed at least ten times. This chain links TRBV10-3 with TRBJ2-7; 9 positions match TRBD1. This CDR3 has 14 residues. Losses at the gene ends were 2 bases for V and 9 bases for J; bases not matched to a gene: 8. Germline V gene data show CDR1 as ENHRY and CDR2 as SYGVKD. CDR3 nucleotides: TGTGCCATCAGTGAGCCACGACAGGGGGGAGTGCAGTACTTC. The encoded protein is CAISEPRQGGVQYF.

This clone has a count of ten or more. This rearrangement joins TRBV2 to TRBJ2-1; 8 bases line up with TRBD2. The CDR3 is 12 residues long. CDR1 is SNHLY and CDR2 is FYNNEI in the germline V gene. V was pared by 5 bases and J by 9 bases, with 3 bases of the junction left unmatched. The CDR3 DNA follows: TGTGCCAGCAGTAGCGGGAGACTTGAGCAGTTCTTC. Translating it yields CASSSGRLEQFF.

The chain has TRBV6-6 and TRBJ2-3; possibly TRBD1 for D (6 bases). The CDR3 loop spans 16 amino acids. With 2 bases removed from V and 0 bases from J, the gap between germline ends came to 12 bases. Germline loops: CDR1 MNHNY, CDR2 SVGAGI (reference sequence). This CDR3 is CASSYNDRSSTDTQYF. CDR3 in DNA: TGTGCCAGCAGTTACAATGACAGGTCGAGCACAGATACGCAGTATTTT.

The gene calls are TRBV5-1 and TRBJ2-7; 11 positions agree with TRBD2. CDR3 length: 15 residues. Germline-derived CDR1 and CDR2 are SGHRS and YFSETQ. The V and J ends lost 0 bases and 4 bases, in that order; junction bases with no gene match: 3. CDR3 DNA: TGCGCCAGCAGCTTGGGACTAGCGGGGATATACGAGCAGTACTTC. Residues: CASSLGLAGIYEQYF.

The V and J genes are TRBV2 and TRBJ1-5; TRBD1 is a possible D gene (5 bases). The CDR3 runs 14 residues. Looked up from germline, CDR1 is SNHLY and CDR2 is FYNNEI. Trimming shortened V by 6 bases and J by 4 bases, and 13 bases separated the two germline ends. CDR3 coding DNA: TGTGCCAGCAGAGACAGTGACATAAATCAGCCCCAGCATTTT. This translates into CASRDSDINQPQHF.

This chain connects TRBV5-1 to TRBJ2-1; 9 bases align to TRBD1. From germline, CDR1 is SGHRS and CDR2 YFSETQ. There are 17 residues in the CDR3. Trimming cost V 0 bases and J 8 bases; bases outside gene matches: 12. Here the CDR3 DNA reads TGCGCCAGCAGCTTGGGGGATCCGGGACAGGGTCGCGATGAGCAGTTCTTC. This translates into CASSLGDPGQGRDEQFF.

This clone was counted between two and nine times. V gene TRBV7-2 combines with J gene TRBJ2-6; TRBD1 is a possible D gene (5 bases). Per germline, CDR1 SGHTA and CDR2 FQGNSA. The V gene lost 6 bases and the J gene lost 0 bases, with 9 bases spanning the gap. This CDR3 contains 15 residues. The CDR3 DNA is TGTGCCAGCAGTACCGACAGCTCTGGGGCCAACGTCCTGACTTTC. Translated, it gives CASSTDSSGANVLTF.

This clone was detected a few times. Mismatch with germline at one junction end may stem from a read error. The chain is built from TRBV7-2 and TRBJ2-7; 10 nucleotides align to TRBD2. Germline values: CDR1 SGHTA, CDR2 FQGNSA. This CDR3 region has 14 residues. The CDR3 bases are TGTGCCAGCAGCCTAGCTAGCGGGGGAGGCGCGCAGTACTTC. Amino acids: CASSLASGGGAQYF.

This clone turned up a few times. The CDR3 reads CASSLGGQGGTDTQYF. The DNA for the CDR3 is TGCGCCAGCAGCTTGGGGGGACAGGGAGGCACAGATACGCAGTATTTT. This chain links TRBV5-1 with TRBJ2-3, with 9 bases that match TRBD1. The germline V gene has CDR1 SGHRS and CDR2 YFSETQ. V was pared by 0 bases and J by 1 base, with 3 bases of the junction left unmatched. The CDR3 length is 16 residues.

The J gene is TRBJ1-2, the V gene TRBV19, with D tentatively TRBD1 (6 bases). Germline V lookup: CDR1 LNHDA, CDR2 SQIVND (reference sequence). V gave up 0 bases and J gave up 1 base, with 12 bases separating them. The CDR3 covers 16 residues. The chain's CDR3 is CASSIDPGTINYGYTF. Written as DNA, the CDR3 is TGTGCCAGTAGTATAGATCCGGGGACAATTAACTATGGCTACACCTTC.

The sample holds a few counts of this clone. The J gene is TRBJ2-1, the V gene TRBV29-1; 9 bases fit TRBD2. The germline gives CDR1 SQVTM, CDR2 ANQGSEA. The CDR3 sequence is 12 residues long. The CDR3 sequence: CSIAGDGDEQFF. The CDR3 DNA reads as TGCAGTATAGCGGGAGATGGGGATGAGCAGTTCTTC.

The table lists this clone with a few counts. The chain joins TRBV6-1 to TRBJ1-4; D might be TRBD1 (6 bases). The CDR3 length is 15 residues. The ends were cut back, 1 base at V and 5 bases at J, with 11 bases in the middle. Germline CDR1 MNHNS, CDR2 SASEGT. The CDR3 reads CASSEVRGANEKLFF. The CDR3 nucleotides are TGTGCCAGCAGTGAAGTTCGGGGGGCAAATGAAAAACTGTTTTTT.

This clone was detected a few times. V gene TRBV25-1 combines with J gene TRBJ2-7, with D possibly TRBD2 on 6 matching bases. Germline CDR1 reads MGHDK; CDR2 reads SYGVNS. V lost 10 bases and J 1 base, leaving 14 bases between the germline ends. The CDR3 contains 13 residues. The CDR3 is CATELGGSYEQYF. CDR3 bases: TGTGCCACGGAATTGGGGGGATCCTACGAGCAGTACTTC.

The CDR3 DNA follows: TGTGCCAGCAGTTTAAGGTCTAGCCATACCGCCGGGGAGCTGTTTTTT. It encodes CASSLRSSHTAGELFF. The rearrangement joins TRBV27 to TRBJ2-2; D may be TRBD2 (5 bases). CDR3 length equals 16 residues. CDR1 MNHEY and CDR2 SMNVEV come from the germline V gene (reference sequence). V was clipped by 2 bases and J by 6 bases, with 16 bases between them.

The chain combines TRBV28 with TRBJ2-2; 8 nucleotides line up with TRBD1. The length of the CDR3 is 17 residues. V was pared by 5 bases and J by 0 bases, with 8 bases of the junction left unmatched. CDR1 MDHEN and CDR2 SYDVKM come from the germline V gene. The CDR3 sequence: CASSPGTGYANTGELFF. CDR3 nucleotide sequence: TGTGCCAGCAGTCCGGGGACAGGTTACGCGAACACCGGGGAGCTGTTTTTT.

The chain links TRBV2 to TRBJ2-7; 8 bases are shared with TRBD1. After removal of 4 bases from V and 6 bases from J, the junction contained 8 bases not matched to a gene. The CDR3 loop spans 14 amino acids. The germline V gene has CDR1 SNHLY and CDR2 FYNNEI. The CDR3 here is CASSAQGAAGEQYF. In nucleotides, the CDR3 is TGTGCCAGCAGTGCCCAGGGGGCCGCAGGCGAGCAGTACTTC. The complete variable domain, with remaining parts taken from reference TRBV2 and TRBJ2-7, reads EPEVTQTPSHQVTQMGQEVILRCVPISNHLYFYWYRQILGQKVEFLVSFYNNEISEKSEIFDDQFSVERPDGSNFTLKIRSTKLEDSAMYFCASSAQGAAGEQYFGPGTRLTVT.

The V and J genes are TRBV4-2 and TRBJ2-1; weak D call: TRBD1 (6 bases). The CDR3 covers 15 residues. CDR1 LGHNA and CDR2 YNFKEQ come from the germline V gene. Deletions cut 4 bases from V and 0 bases from J, with 10 bases between. CDR3 bases: TGTGCCAGCAGCCCCCAGGGGAGCTCCTACAATGAGCAGTTCTTC. Translation gives CASSPQGSSYNEQFF.

The chain uses TRBV7-9 and TRBJ2-1; 8 bases align to TRBD2. V was clipped by 1 base and J by 3 bases; unmatched bases: 5. The CDR3 runs 16 residues. Per the germline V gene, CDR1 is SEHNR and CDR2 is FQNEAQ (reference sequence). DNA for the CDR3: TGTGCCAGCAGCTTAGGGCAGGCGGGGGGCTACAATGAGCAGTTCTTC. The encoded protein is CASSLGQAGGYNEQFF.

This chain uses TRBV11-1 with TRBJ2-1; D might be TRBD2 (5 bases). Trimming left V 6 bases short and J 7 bases short, with 10 bases between. The CDR3 totals 12 residues. Germline lookup yields CDR1 SGHAT and CDR2 FQDESV (reference sequence). CDR3 protein: CASRRSGNEQFF. The CDR3 region has the DNA TGTGCCAGCAGGAGATCGGGGAATGAGCAGTTCTTC.

J is TRBJ2-7 and V is TRBV7-2, with a tentative D call TRBD2 (6 bases). Germline CDR1 and CDR2: SGHTA and FQGNSA. This CDR3 contains 14 residues. Between the trimmed V and J ends, which lost 3 bases and 0 bases, there was a span of 9 bases. DNA of the CDR3: TGTGCCAGCAGCTTGGGAGGACACTCCTACGAGCAGTACTTC. It yields the protein CASSLGGHSYEQYF. The entire variable domain, with the rest obtained from reference TRBV7-2 and TRBJ2-7, is as follows: GAGVSQSPSNKVTEKGKDVELRCDPISGHTALYWYRQSLGQGLEFLIYFQGNSAPDKSGLPSDRFSAERTGGSVSTLTIQRTQQEDSAVYLCASSLGGHSYEQYFGPGTRLTVT.

The V gene is TRBV7-8, the J gene TRBJ2-5, with TRBD2 identical over 9 bases. The DNA end favors TRBJ2-7, so the J call may be wrong. Germline V CDR1 and CDR2: SGHVS, FQNEAQ. The CDR3 loop spans 14 amino acids. Here the CDR3 reads CASSAGGGSYEQYF. The CDR3 DNA reads as TGTGCCAGCAGCGCGGGGGGGGGCAGCTACGAGCAGTACTTC.

This clone has more than one count but fewer than ten. The CDR3, as DNA: TGTGCCAGTAGTCCCCGGACAGGACGGGACACCGGGGAGCTGTTTTTT. Translating gives CASSPRTGRDTGELFF. The V and J genes are TRBV19 and TRBJ2-2, with 7 bases aligning to TRBD1. Losses at the gene ends were 5 bases for V and 3 bases for J; bases not matched to a gene: 9. Germline V gives CDR1 LNHDA, CDR2 SQIVND (reference sequence). The CDR3 extends over 16 amino acids.